This T cell receptor (beta chain) is drawn from a study of cytomegalovirus exposure and HLA in healthy donors. V shed 0 bases and J shed 6 bases, with 9 bases lying between them. CDR1 is SGHRS, CDR2 YFSETQ, per germline. This CDR3 is built from 14 residues. PCR involved 60 Vbeta and 13 Jbeta primers. Method: immunoSEQ multiplex PCR; TCRdb's copy keeps in-frame clones and lacks some. The sample includes about 160,000 clones. Study-wide results and caveats: An observed cluster of highly shared sequence variants was recorded as a likely sequencing artifact. Among the most significant clusters, several appeared linked to common viral pathogens in a later analysis. HLA alleles were associated with 16,951 TCR beta sequences in a later analysis at 0.05 false discovery rate. Follow-up analysis later connected one missense variant in DCLRE1C with trimming of TCR beta V- and J-genes.

Comments on this clone: Its antigen remains unidentified.

The clonotype originates from a man aged 25-45 years in good health and CMV-seronegative. The sequenced sample was PBMCs. The chain has TRBV5-1 and TRBJ2-2, with unresolved D. CDR3 sequence (DNA): TGCGCCAGCAGCTTGGACGGTCTGGCCGGGGAGCTGTTTTTT. It translates to CASSLDGLAGELFF.